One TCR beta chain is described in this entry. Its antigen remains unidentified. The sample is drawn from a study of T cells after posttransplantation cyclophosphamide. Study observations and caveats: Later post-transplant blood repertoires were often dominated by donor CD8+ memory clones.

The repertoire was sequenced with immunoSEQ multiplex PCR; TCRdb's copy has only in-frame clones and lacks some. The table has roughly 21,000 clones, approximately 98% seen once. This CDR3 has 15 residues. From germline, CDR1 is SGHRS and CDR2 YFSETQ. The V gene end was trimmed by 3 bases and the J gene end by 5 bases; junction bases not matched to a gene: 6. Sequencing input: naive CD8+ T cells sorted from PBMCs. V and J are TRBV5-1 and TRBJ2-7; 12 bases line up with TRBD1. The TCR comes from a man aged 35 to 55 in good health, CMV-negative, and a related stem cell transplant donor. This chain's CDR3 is CASSYGDRGHDEQYF. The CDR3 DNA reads TGCGCCAGCAGCTACGGGGACAGGGGGCACGACGAGCAGTACTTC.